These 19 T cell receptor beta chains originate from one sample sequenced in a study of blood T cell repertoires in COVID-19. Clones were sequenced by immunoSEQ multiplex PCR, and TCRdb holds only the in-frame ones, with some missing. In the table there are some 300,000 clones, around 88% of which are singletons. The sequencing sample was made of peripheral blood. The receptors originated from a woman in her thirties who had recovered from COVID-19.

The rearrangement joins TRBV7-8 to TRBJ1-4; D uncertain. V was trimmed by 5 bases and J by 0 bases, leaving 22 bases between them. This CDR3 region has 19 residues. Germline assignment: CDR1 SGHVS and CDR2 FQNEAQ. The CDR3, as DNA: TGTGCCAGCAGCCCTCGGGAAGGGAGGTACTTCGCAACTAATGAAAAACTGTTTTTT. Residues: CASSPREGRYFATNEKLFF.

The genes are TRBV12-3 or TRBV12-4 and TRBJ2-5; D call uncertain. V was trimmed by 2 bases and J by 4 bases, leaving 5 bases between them. The CDR3 contains 12 residues. As DNA, the CDR3 is TGTGCCAGCAGTTTAACGGGAGAGACCCAGTACTTC. It codes for CASSLTGETQYF.

J is TRBJ2-3 and V is TRBV9; 9 positions agree with TRBD2. The CDR3 runs to 16 residues. CDR1 SGDLS and CDR2 YYNGEE come from the germline V gene. V shed 0 bases and J 5 bases; nucleotides not matched to a gene: 7. The CDR3 is CASSVGAGGHGDTQYF. The DNA for the CDR3 is TGTGCCAGCAGCGTAGGGGCGGGGGGGCATGGAGATACGCAGTATTTT.

The J gene is TRBJ1-5, the V gene TRBV23-1, with a tentative D call TRBD1 (5 bases). TRBV23-1 is recorded as an ORF, its role being uncertain. This CDR3 has 15 residues. V lost 6 bases and J 7 bases, leaving 19 bases between the germline ends. CDR3: CASRTGTIHGQPQHF. The CDR3 DNA is TGCGCCAGCAGAACCGGGACTATACACGGACAGCCCCAGCATTTT.

The chain employs TRBV27 and TRBJ1-2; the D is unclear. The CDR3 contains 17 residues. Germline values: CDR1 MNHEY, CDR2 SMNVEV (reference sequence). The V and J ends lost 4 bases and 2 bases respectively, with 20 bases between them. Written as DNA, the CDR3 is TGTGCCAGCAGTTCCCCGAACTTTCGGGGAGAGAACTATGGCTACACCTTC. Its protein is CASSSPNFRGENYGYTF.

This sequence joins TRBV29-1 and TRBJ1-2, with 11 bases aligning to TRBD1. The CDR3 has 15 amino acids. From germline, CDR1 is SQVTM and CDR2 ANQGSEA. With 7 bases clipped from V and 6 bases from J, the junction kept 13 bases outside the gene matches. CDR3 DNA: TGCAGCGGCAGGGGACAGGGGGAAGGGTTGAATGGCTACACCTTC. Protein sequence: CSGRGQGEGLNGYTF.

This rearrangement joins TRBV30 to TRBJ1-5; the D gene is possibly TRBD1 (6 bases). Trimming pared 5 bases from V and 3 bases from J, leaving 11 bases between. Germline assignment: CDR1 GTSNPN and CDR2 SVGIG (reference sequence). The CDR3 covers 13 residues. CDR3 coding DNA: TGTGCCTGGGAGACAGGTTTCAATCAGCCCCAGCATTTT. Translating gives CAWETGFNQPQHF.

CDR3 sequence (DNA): TGTGCCAGCAGCCAAGGTGGGGGGGCAGGGACCGGGGAGCTGTTTTTT. Protein: CASSQGGGAGTGELFF. The chain carries TRBV4-2 and TRBJ2-2; maybe TRBD2 (7 bases). From germline, CDR1 is LGHNA and CDR2 YNFKEQ. CDR3 length equals 16 residues. V was pared by 1 base and J by 5 bases, with 14 bases between.

V usage is TRBV28 and J usage is TRBJ2-2, with a weak D call TRBD2 (5 bases). Per germline, CDR1 MDHEN and CDR2 SYDVKM. The CDR3 is made up of 16 amino acids. V was cut by 2 bases and J by 0 bases, with 10 bases left in between. The CDR3 DNA sequence: TGTGCCAGCAGTTTACCGACGGGAACGAACACCGGGGAGCTGTTTTTT. It yields the protein CASSLPTGTNTGELFF.

The chain is built from TRBV30 and TRBJ1-3; TRBD1 matches at 7 bases. V lost 8 bases and J lost 0; bases outside the gene matches: 4. Germline-derived CDR1 and CDR2 are GTSNPN and SVGIG (reference sequence). CDR3 size: 13 residues. The CDR3 sequence is CAGTVSSGNTIYF. In DNA form, the CDR3 reads TGTGCCGGGACAGTCAGCTCTGGAAACACCATATATTTT. Combining the CDR3 with reference TRBV30 and TRBJ1-3 gives the whole variable domain SQTIHQWPATLVQPVGSPLSLECTVEGTSNPNLYWYRQAAGRGLQLLFYSVGIGQISSEVPQNLSASRPQDRQFILSSKKLLLSDSGFYLCAGTVSSGNTIYFGEGSWLTVV.

This chain joins TRBV21-1 and TRBJ2-1; no check of the table's D call, TRBD2, against the DNA was made. TRBV21-1 is tagged as a pseudogene. There are 17 residues in the CDR3. The CDR3 is CASSKGTLAGGYNEQFF. DNA for the CDR3: TGTGCCAGCAGCAAAGGTACCCTAGCGGGGGGTTACAATGAGCAGTTCTTC.

The J gene is TRBJ2-7, the V gene TRBV29-1; TRBD1 matches 8 bases. This CDR3 spans 13 amino acids. V was pared by 5 bases and J by 9 bases, with 12 bases of the junction left unmatched. Germline CDR1 reads SQVTM; CDR2 reads ANQGSEA. CDR3 protein: CSVSGQGEKAQYF. CDR3 nucleotides: TGCAGCGTTTCCGGACAGGGAGAGAAGGCGCAGTACTTC.

CDR3 bases: TGTGCCAGCAGCTTAGTGAGCGGTTTCATGAACACTGAAGCTTTCTTT. Translation: CASSLVSGFMNTEAFF. This chain joins TRBV7-2 and TRBJ1-1, with D unresolved. This CDR3 spans 16 amino acids. Germline values: CDR1 SGHTA, CDR2 FQGNSA. The V and J ends lost 1 base and 0 bases respectively, with 12 bases between them.

This clone was recorded once. This chain connects TRBV7-2 to TRBJ1-5, with 8 nucleotides matching TRBD1. The trim removed 1 base at V and 7 bases at J, leaving 6 bases unmatched. Germline-derived CDR1 and CDR2 are SGHTA and FQGNSA. The CDR3 covers 15 residues. CDR3 amino acids: CASSLGQGKGQPQHF. DNA for the CDR3: TGTGCCAGCAGCTTAGGACAGGGGAAAGGACAGCCCCAGCATTTT. The full variable domain, in which reference TRBV7-2 and TRBJ1-5 provide the parts outside the CDR3, is GAGVSQSPSNKVTEKGKDVELRCDPISGHTALYWYRQSLGQGLEFLIYFQGNSAPDKSGLPSDRFSAERTGGSVSTLTIQRTQQEDSAVYLCASSLGQGKGQPQHFGDGTRLSIL.

The V and J genes are TRBV7-8 and TRBJ2-1, with TRBD1 matching over 9 bases. The CDR3 is made up of 15 amino acids. Germline loops: CDR1 SGHVS, CDR2 FQNEAQ. V was clipped by 5 bases and J by 4 bases; unmatched bases: 6. CDR3 loop: CASSRDRGRYNEQFF. CDR3 bases: TGTGCCAGCAGCCGAGACAGGGGGAGATACAATGAGCAGTTCTTC. Using reference TRBV7-8 and TRBJ2-1 for the parts outside the CDR3, the full variable domain is GAGVSQSPRYKVAKRGQDVALRCDPISGHVSLFWYQQALGQGPEFLTYFQNEAQLDKSGLPSDRFFAERPEGSVSTLKIQRTQQEDSAVYLCASSRDRGRYNEQFFGPGTRLTVL.

V and J are TRBV7-9 and TRBJ2-3; possible D gene TRBD2, 5 bases. This CDR3 spans 14 amino acids. V was clipped by 5 bases and J by 6 bases, with 15 bases between them. From germline, CDR1 is SEHNR and CDR2 FQNEAQ (reference sequence). The CDR3 sequence is CASSTETRFDTQYF. The CDR3 nucleotides are TGTGCCAGCAGCACAGAAACTAGGTTTGATACGCAGTATTTT. Using reference TRBV7-9 and TRBJ2-3 for the parts outside the CDR3, the full variable domain is DTGVSQNPRHKITKRGQNVTFRCDPISEHNRLYWYRQTLGQGPEFLTYFQNEAQLEKSRLLSDRFSAERPKGSFSTLEIQRTEQGDSAMYLCASSTETRFDTQYFGPGTRLTVL.

On this clone itself: Sequence at one end of the junction differs from germline and may be a read error. The CDR3 sequence: CASSQAGETGELFF. In DNA form, the CDR3 reads TGTGCCAGCAGTCAAGCTGGGGAGACCGGGGAGCTGTTTTTT. V usage is TRBV3-1 (or the pseudogene TRBV3-2) and J usage is TRBJ2-2; TRBD2 is a possible D gene (5 bases). CDR3 length: 14 amino acids. Germline V gene lookup returns CDR1 LGHDT and CDR2 YNNKEL (reference sequence).

The chain combines TRBV4-1 with TRBJ1-5, with a possible D match to TRBD1 (5 bases). V gave up 4 bases and J gave up 3 bases, with 16 bases separating them. The CDR3 is made up of 16 amino acids. CDR1 and CDR2 (germline): MGHRA, YSYEKL. The CDR3: CASSPLDTGVNQPQHF. The DNA of the CDR3 is TGCGCCAGCAGCCCCCTTGATACGGGGGTCAATCAGCCCCAGCATTTT.

The chain combines TRBV2 with TRBJ1-3; 9 nucleotides line up with TRBD1. The germline V gene encodes CDR1 SNHLY and CDR2 FYNNEI. The CDR3 is 15 residues long. The trim removed 7 bases at V and 1 base at J, leaving 5 bases unmatched. CDR3 amino acids: CASNRDRASGNTIYF. The CDR3 coding sequence is TGTGCCAGCAACCGGGACAGGGCGTCTGGAAACACCATATATTTT.